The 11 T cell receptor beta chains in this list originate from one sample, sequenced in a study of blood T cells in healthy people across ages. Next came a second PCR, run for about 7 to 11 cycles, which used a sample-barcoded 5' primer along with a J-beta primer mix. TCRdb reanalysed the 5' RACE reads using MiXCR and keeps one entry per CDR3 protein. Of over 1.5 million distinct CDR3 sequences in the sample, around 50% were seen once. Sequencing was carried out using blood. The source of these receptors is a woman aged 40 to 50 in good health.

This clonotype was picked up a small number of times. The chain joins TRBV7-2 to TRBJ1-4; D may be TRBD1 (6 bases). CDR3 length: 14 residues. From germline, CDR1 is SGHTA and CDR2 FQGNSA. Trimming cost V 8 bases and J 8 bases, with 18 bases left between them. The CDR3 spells CASCTGTPSEKLFF. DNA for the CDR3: TGTGCCAGCTGTACCGGGACACCTTCCGAAAAACTGTTTTTT.

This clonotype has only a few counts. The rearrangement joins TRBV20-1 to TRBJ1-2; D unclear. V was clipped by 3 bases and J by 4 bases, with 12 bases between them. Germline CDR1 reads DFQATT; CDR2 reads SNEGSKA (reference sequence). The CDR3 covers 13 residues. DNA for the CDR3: TGCAGTGCTAGTATAGGGTCTGGCTATGGCTACACCTTC. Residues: CSASIGSGYGYTF.

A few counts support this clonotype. CDR3 residues: CASSGPLAGGTDTQYF. The CDR3 nucleotides read TGTGCCAGCAGCGGTCCCCTAGCGGGGGGCACAGATACGCAGTATTTT. The chain has TRBV9 and TRBJ2-3; 10 bases line up with TRBD2. Trimming at V came to 3 bases and at J to 1 base, leaving 5 bases not matched to a gene. Germline CDR1 and CDR2: SGDLS and YYNGEE. The CDR3 consists of 16 residues.

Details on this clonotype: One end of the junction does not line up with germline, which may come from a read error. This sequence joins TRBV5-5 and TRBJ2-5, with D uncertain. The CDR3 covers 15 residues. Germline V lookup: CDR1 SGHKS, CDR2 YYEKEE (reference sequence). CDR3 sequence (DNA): TGTACCAGCAGCCCGTCTGGGTGGGTCCAAGAGACCCAGTACTTC. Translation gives CTSSPSGWVQETQYF.

CDR3 loop: CASSYGVFHTF. In DNA form, the CDR3 reads TGTGCCAGCAGCTATGGGGTTTTCCACACCTTC. The rearrangement joins TRBV11-2 to TRBJ1-2, with no clear D. Trimming removed 4 bases from V and 12 bases from J, with 12 bases in between. The CDR3 has 11 amino acids. Germline CDR1 is SGHAT and CDR2 is FQNNGV.

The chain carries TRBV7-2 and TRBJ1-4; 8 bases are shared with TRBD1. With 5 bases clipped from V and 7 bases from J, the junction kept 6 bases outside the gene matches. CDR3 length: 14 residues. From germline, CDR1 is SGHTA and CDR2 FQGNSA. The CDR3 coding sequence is TGTGCCAGCAGCCAAAGGACAGGGTTTGAAAAACTGTTTTTT. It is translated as CASSQRTGFEKLFF. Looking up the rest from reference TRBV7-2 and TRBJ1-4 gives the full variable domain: GAGVSQSPSNKVTEKGKDVELRCDPISGHTALYWYRQSLGQGLEFLIYFQGNSAPDKSGLPSDRFSAERTGGSVSTLTIQRTQQEDSAVYLCASSQRTGFEKLFFGSGTQLSVL.

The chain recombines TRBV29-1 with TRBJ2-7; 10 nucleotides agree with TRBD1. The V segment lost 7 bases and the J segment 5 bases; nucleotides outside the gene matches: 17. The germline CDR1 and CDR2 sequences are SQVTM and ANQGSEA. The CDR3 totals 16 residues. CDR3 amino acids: CSAVWGSTGGEDEQYF. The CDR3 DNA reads TGCAGCGCCGTGTGGGGGTCGACAGGGGGCGAGGACGAGCAGTACTTC.

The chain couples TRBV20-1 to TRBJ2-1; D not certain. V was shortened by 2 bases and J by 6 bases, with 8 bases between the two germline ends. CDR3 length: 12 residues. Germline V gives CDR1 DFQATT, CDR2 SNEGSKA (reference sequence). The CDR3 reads CSARIPSNEQFF. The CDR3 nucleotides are TGCAGTGCTAGAATCCCTAGCAATGAGCAGTTCTTC.

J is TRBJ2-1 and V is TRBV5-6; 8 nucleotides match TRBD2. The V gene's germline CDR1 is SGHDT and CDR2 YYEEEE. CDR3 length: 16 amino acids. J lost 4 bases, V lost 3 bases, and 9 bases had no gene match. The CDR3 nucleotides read TGTGCCAGCAGCTCCCCGGGGGGGGTTCGGTACAATGAGCAGTTCTTC. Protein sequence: CASSSPGGVRYNEQFF. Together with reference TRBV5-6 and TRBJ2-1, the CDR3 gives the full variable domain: DAGVTQSPTHLIKTRGQQVTLRCSPKSGHDTVSWYQQALGQGPQFIFQYYEEEERQRGNFPDRFSGHQFPNYSSELNVNALLLGDSALYLCASSSPGGVRYNEQFFGPGTRLTVL.

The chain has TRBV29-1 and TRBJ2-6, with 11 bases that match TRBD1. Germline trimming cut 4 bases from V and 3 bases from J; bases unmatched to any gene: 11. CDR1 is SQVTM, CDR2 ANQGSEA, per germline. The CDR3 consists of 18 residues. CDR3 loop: CSVGLMGTGGFGANVLTF. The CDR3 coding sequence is TGCAGCGTTGGTCTAATGGGGACAGGGGGATTTGGGGCCAACGTCCTGACTTTC. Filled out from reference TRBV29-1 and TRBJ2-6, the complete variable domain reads SAVISQKPSRDICQRGTSLTIQCQVDSQVTMMFWYRQQPGQSLTLIATANQGSEATYESGFVIDKFPISRPNLTFSTLTVSNMSPEDSSIYLCSVGLMGTGGFGANVLTFGAGSRLTVL.

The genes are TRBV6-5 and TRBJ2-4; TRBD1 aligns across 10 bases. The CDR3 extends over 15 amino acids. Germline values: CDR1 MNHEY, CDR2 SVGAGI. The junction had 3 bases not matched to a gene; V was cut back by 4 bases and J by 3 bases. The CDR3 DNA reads TGTGCCAGCAGTTCCGGGACAGGGGTCAAAAACATTCAGTACTTC. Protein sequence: CASSSGTGVKNIQYF.